What follows is one T cell receptor (beta chain) and its context. No antigen is known for it. Germline is not matched at one junction end, which may reflect a read error. These data originate in a study of tumor and adjacent non-tumor tissue in lung cancer. Study background: Patients comprised 12 adenocarcinoma, a couple of squamous cell carcinoma and 1 small cell lung cancer. About 4.17 million productive TCRbeta reads were obtained per sample on average. Study-wide results and limits: Normal lung showed higher cumulative top 100 clone frequency than tumor.

CDR3 length: 14 amino acids. In germline, CDR1 is SQVTM, CDR2 ANQGSEA. RNA was extracted from bulk tissue without any cell sorting. A modified ARM-PCR protocol with three rounds of nested PCR amplified TCRbeta. TCRdb reprocessed the multiplex PCR reads with MiXCR, giving one entry per CDR3 protein. The sample includes 120,000 or so distinct CDR3 sequences, roughly 84% seen only once; the top ten take approximately 24%. The clonotype was recovered from a man between 65 and 85 years old with non-small cell lung cancer. The specimen sequenced was lung tumor tissue. The chain uses TRBV29-1 and TRBJ1-1; D perhaps matches TRBD1 (5 bases). This chain's CDR3 is CSGINDGGNAEAFF. In nucleotides, the CDR3 is TGCAGCGGCATAAACGACGGGGGGAACGCTGAAGCTTTCTTT.